Sequencing of this TCR beta chain was carried out in a study of early T cells in non-severe SARS-CoV-2 infection (dated by TCRdb to the early 2020s). Context from the whole study: TCR sequencing used bulk RNA from unsorted whole blood, so alpha and beta chains could not be paired. The paper's findings and limits, for the study overall: Matching against VDJdb was skewed toward anti-spike CD8 responses, likely underestimated virus-specific expansions, and missed private and CD4 specificities.

The germline V gene (reference sequence) supplies CDR1 DFQATT and CDR2 SNEGSKA. Including the terminal cysteine and phenylalanine, the CDR3 comprises 13 residues. Only the CDR3 portion is preserved as DNA: 39 bases, with reading frame beginning at the first base. V is cut by 3 bases and J by 2 bases, and the space between the germline ends is 10 bases. This clonotype was counted at least ten times. Its antigen is currently not known. No base quality information exists; no much larger clone differs at one position. The study was a case-control design nested within a healthcare worker cohort in London, UK, with weekly nasopharyngeal swab PCR tests and blood sampling. Healthcare workers were enrolled in the week of the UK lockdown, from 23 to 31 March 2020, and were followed every week for up to 16 weeks. Receptors were amplified or captured by 5' RACE. This sample was sequenced with a NextSeq 500. In the TCR library protocol, unique molecular identifiers were attached to individual cDNA molecules to correct for PCR bias and sequencing error. Both TCR alpha and beta chains were sequenced, and tight co-correlation was observed between alpha and beta sequence abundances in each sample. The original methods were these. Decombinator V4 was used to perform V gene, J gene and CDR3 annotation of TCR sequences. TCRs were defined as expanded if a significant change between any two time points was detected under a Poisson model with p below 0.0001. TCR abundances were normalised to the total number of TCRs sequenced per sample and were expressed as counts per million. TRAV1-2 paired with TRAJ12, TRAJ20 or TRAJ33 defined MAIT TCRs, while TRAV10 paired with TRAJ18 defined iNKT TCRs. VDJdb, accessed on 1 November 2021, was searched for TCRs annotated for CMV, EBV and SARS-CoV-2, and TCRs annotated for more than one antigen were excluded. The public reads were reanalyzed by TCRdb: fastp trimming at Q25, MiXCR alignment, in-frame beta chains only. Duplicate CDR3 protein sequences are folded into a single record with the most common DNA and genes. TCRdb, rather than the study authors, made the V and J calls. For this sample there are more than 65,000 distinct CDR3 sequences; approximately 13% appear just once. Over 1.2% of the sample is in the top ten clones.

Sequenced sample: whole blood. The rearranged chain carries TRBV20-1 and TRBJ1-1, with no confident D gene call. The TCR comes from an adult who was a healthcare worker with PCR-confirmed SARS-CoV-2 infection or an uninfected control (not recorded which). In nucleotide form, the sequence is TGCAGTGCTAGTTTACTGCCAAACACTGAAGCTTTCTTT. This yields the protein CSASLLPNTEAFF.